These 21 T cell receptor beta chains were sequenced from one sample in a study of T cells in Graves' hyperthyroidism and ophthalmopathy. The CDR3 regions of TCR beta were amplified from RNA transcripts. During a first-round RT-PCR of the TCR CDR3, the HTBI primer set was used. TCRdb reanalysed the multiplex PCR reads using MiXCR and keeps one entry per CDR3 protein. The sample has 550,000 to 700,000 distinct CDR3 sequences; around 46% are singletons. Sample: peripheral blood or thyroid tissue (not recorded which). These receptors came from an adult woman with Graves' disease, either hyperthyroidism or ophthalmopathy (not recorded which).

This clonotype was observed many times. CDR3 sequence reads: CASSPSLAGSSYEQYF. CDR3 nucleotide sequence: TGCGCCAGCAGCCCATCACTAGCGGGGAGCTCCTACGAGCAGTACTTC. V is TRBV5-1 and J is TRBJ2-7, with 10 bases matching TRBD2. There are 16 residues in the CDR3. Trimming cost V 4 bases and J 0 bases; bases outside gene matches: 7. Per the germline V gene, CDR1 is SGHRS and CDR2 is YFSETQ.

The genes are TRBV2 and TRBJ1-4; D not resolved. The CDR3 spans 15 residues. Germline V gene lookup returns CDR1 SNHLY and CDR2 FYNNEI. The germline V and J ends were trimmed by 0 bases and 8 bases, with 13 bases remaining between them. The DNA of the CDR3 is TGTGCCAGCAGTGAAGCGGGCAGCTCCGGAGAAAAACTGTTTTTT. Translating it yields CASSEAGSSGEKLFF.

This clonotype has at least ten counts. The V call is TRBV7-9, the J call TRBJ2-2, with 8 bases aligning to TRBD2. The CDR3 spans 17 residues. Trimming removed 5 bases from V and 8 bases from J; junction bases left unmatched: 16. Looked up from germline, CDR1 is SEHNR and CDR2 is FQNEAQ (reference sequence). DNA of the CDR3: TGTGCCAGCAGCCCCCCGTTGGTAGCGGGAAAGACTGGGGAGCTGTTTTTT. It codes for CASSPPLVAGKTGELFF. Based on the CDR3 plus reference TRBV7-9 and TRBJ2-2, the full variable domain is DTGVSQNPRHKITKRGQNVTFRCDPISEHNRLYWYRQTLGQGPEFLTYFQNEAQLEKSRLLSDRFSAERPKGSFSTLEIQRTEQGDSAMYLCASSPPLVAGKTGELFFGEGSRLTVL.

The table lists this clonotype with many counts. The chain is built from TRBV12-3 or TRBV12-4 and TRBJ2-7; a weak D match, TRBD2 (7 bases). The V gene lost 6 bases and the J gene lost 6 bases, with 21 bases spanning the gap. The length of the CDR3 is 15 residues. The CDR3 spells CASRLRSRGAGEQYF. For the CDR3, the DNA is TGTGCCAGCAGACTCCGGTCCCGGGGGGCGGGCGAGCAGTACTTC.

This clonotype has at least ten counts. The CDR3, as DNA: TGTGCCAGCAGCCCCCTCCCGGGACAAGGATACGAGCAGTACTTC. This translates into CASSPLPGQGYEQYF. The rearrangement links TRBV7-2 to TRBJ2-7, with a possible D match to TRBD1 (6 bases). The length of the CDR3 is 15 residues. V lost 5 bases and J 4 bases, leaving 18 bases between the germline ends. Germline loops: CDR1 SGHTA, CDR2 FQGNSA.

The chain couples TRBV11-3 to TRBJ1-1; 9 bases agree with TRBD1. CDR1 is SGHNT, CDR2 YENEEA, per germline. The CDR3 runs to 15 residues. Unmatched junction bases numbered 5, after V lost 2 bases and J lost 4 bases. The CDR3 DNA sequence: TGTGCCAGCAGCTTAACCGGGACAGGGTCCACTGAAGCTTTCTTT. This translates into CASSLTGTGSTEAFF.

The table lists this clonotype with many counts. J is TRBJ2-7 and V is TRBV7-9; 11 nucleotides agree with TRBD2. The germline gives CDR1 SEHNR, CDR2 FQNEAQ (reference sequence). The V and J ends lost 3 bases and 5 bases, in that order; junction bases with no gene match: 3. The CDR3 sequence is 14 residues long. CDR3 nucleotide sequence: TGTGCCAGCAGCTTCGTAGCGGGAGGGAACGAGCAGTACTTC. As protein: CASSFVAGGNEQYF.

The gene calls are TRBV29-1 and TRBJ1-1, with a possible D match to TRBD1 (6 bases). CDR3 length: 11 residues. Deletions cut 5 bases from V and 7 bases from J, with 11 bases between. Germline values: CDR1 SQVTM, CDR2 ANQGSEA. CDR3 loop: CSVSGAGEAFF. CDR3 bases: TGCAGCGTTTCGGGGGCAGGTGAAGCTTTCTTT.

Only one count was recorded for this clonotype. This chain uses TRBV29-1 with TRBJ1-1; D is possibly TRBD1 (5 bases). Trimming took off 0 bases at V and 7 bases at J, with 18 bases between the two ends. Per germline, CDR1 SQVTM and CDR2 ANQGSEA. The CDR3 has 15 amino acids. The CDR3 reads CSVEDPGRVVGEAFF. As DNA, the CDR3 is TGCAGCGTTGAAGATCCCGGCAGGGTAGTTGGTGAAGCTTTCTTT.

This clonotype was counted at least ten times. The chain carries TRBV4-1 and TRBJ2-2, with 7 nucleotides matching TRBD2. CDR3 size: 15 residues. Germline V gene sequence: CDR1 MGHRA, CDR2 YSYEKL. Losses at the gene ends were 5 bases for V and 4 bases for J; bases not matched to a gene: 7. CDR3 sequence: CASSGLAGVTGELFF. The DNA for the CDR3 is TGCGCCAGCAGCGGCCTGGCGGGAGTCACCGGGGAGCTGTTTTTT.

CDR3 protein: CARHFRAPEAFF. For the CDR3, the DNA is TGTGCAAGGCATTTCCGGGCTCCTGAAGCTTTCTTT. V and J are TRBV7-6 and TRBJ1-1; no clear D gene. CDR1 is SGHVS, CDR2 FNYEAQ, per germline. CDR3 length: 12 residues.

As DNA, the CDR3 is TGTGCCAGAACAGGGGGTAATGGCTACACCTTC. Amino acids: CARTGGNGYTF. This chain connects TRBV2 to TRBJ1-2, with 8 bases matching TRBD1. The junction had 3 bases not matched to a gene; V was cut back by 9 bases and J by 6 bases. The CDR3 consists of 11 residues. Per the germline V gene, CDR1 is SNHLY and CDR2 is FYNNEI.

This clonotype came up many times. V usage is TRBV9 and J usage is TRBJ1-1; D gene ambiguous. The CDR3 consists of 13 residues. Trimming took off 4 bases at V and 5 bases at J, with 12 bases between the two ends. Per germline, CDR1 SGDLS and CDR2 YYNGEE. The CDR3 reads CASSPVGWTEAFF. The CDR3 DNA reads as TGTGCCAGCAGCCCCGTGGGGTGGACTGAAGCTTTCTTT.

This sequence joins TRBV10-3 and TRBJ2-5; 8 bases fit TRBD1. The J call may not be correct, given that the DNA end is closer to TRBJ2-1. The germline gives CDR1 ENHRY, CDR2 SYGVKD. CDR3 length: 15 residues. Here the CDR3 DNA reads TGTGCCATCAGTGAGGGACAGGGAATTACCAATGAGCAGTTCTTC. Its protein is CAISEGQGITNEQFF.

This chain uses TRBV13 with TRBJ2-2; D gene unclear. Germline lookup yields CDR1 PRHDT and CDR2 FYEKMQ (reference sequence). Trimming pared 6 bases from V and 5 bases from J, leaving 10 bases between. CDR3 size: 13 residues. Here the CDR3 DNA reads TGTGCCAGCAGTCCTGGAGTAACCGGGGAGCTGTTTTTT. As protein: CASSPGVTGELFF.

This clonotype was counted many times. The rearrangement links TRBV20-1 to TRBJ1-5; the D gene is possibly TRBD1 (6 bases). The CDR3 is made up of 15 amino acids. Trimming removed 5 bases at V and 4 bases at J, with 18 bases between. Germline V gives CDR1 DFQATT, CDR2 SNEGSKA (reference sequence). CDR3 sequence (DNA): TGCAGTGCTCCGACGGGGGGCCCTTGGAATCAGCCCCAGCATTTT. It codes for CSAPTGGPWNQPQHF.

This clonotype was seen repeatedly, ten times or more. The rearrangement joins TRBV4-1 to TRBJ2-5, with 7 bases lining up with TRBD2. Germline CDR1 MGHRA, CDR2 YSYEKL. The V gene end was trimmed by 1 base and the J gene end by 5 bases; junction bases not matched to a gene: 7. The CDR3 is 15 amino acids. CDR3 in amino acids: CASSQGDRGGETQYF. The CDR3, as DNA: TGCGCCAGCAGCCAAGGTGATCGGGGAGGGGAGACCCAGTACTTC.

The chain joins TRBV25-1 to TRBJ1-2; 9 bases map to TRBD1. The CDR3 is 16 amino acids. J lost 5 bases, V lost 4 bases, and 11 bases had no gene match. Germline CDR1 MGHDK, CDR2 SYGVNS. DNA of the CDR3: TGTGCCAGCAGTGCTAGGGGGACAGGGTCGACTTATGGCTACACCTTC. As protein: CASSARGTGSTYGYTF.

This clonotype was recorded many times. The chain is built from TRBV19 and TRBJ2-7; 7 nucleotides match TRBD1. The CDR3 has 14 amino acids. The trim removed 5 bases at V and 6 bases at J, leaving 10 bases unmatched. Germline assignment: CDR1 LNHDA and CDR2 SQIVND (reference sequence). The CDR3 reads CASSVRDRLREQYF. The CDR3 DNA is TGTGCCAGTAGTGTCCGGGACAGACTTCGCGAGCAGTACTTC.

This chain joins TRBV20-1 and TRBJ1-4, with no clear D. V lost 4 bases to trimming and J lost 6 bases, with 24 bases between them. Germline CDR1 reads DFQATT; CDR2 reads SNEGSKA (reference sequence). The CDR3 runs to 17 residues. Written as DNA, the CDR3 is TGCAGTGCTATTCCGACTAGCGGGAGGGCCGGGGATGAAAAACTGTTTTTT. Its translation: CSAIPTSGRAGDEKLFF.

This clonotype has just one count. CDR3 DNA sequence: TGTGCCAGCAGCCCGCAACAGGCCACGGACACTGAAGCTTTCTTT. It yields the protein CASSPQQATDTEAFF. The rearrangement links TRBV7-9 to TRBJ1-1, with TRBD1 as a possible D gene (5 bases). CDR3 length: 15 amino acids. The V end was cut by 5 bases, the J end by 3 bases, with 16 bases between. Germline CDR1 is SEHNR and CDR2 is FQNEAQ (reference sequence). Filled out from reference TRBV7-9 and TRBJ1-1, the complete variable domain reads DTGVSQNPRHKITKRGQNVTFRCDPISEHNRLYWYRQTLGQGPEFLTYFQNEAQLEKSRLLSDRFSAERPKGSFSTLEIQRTEQGDSAMYLCASSPQQATDTEAFFGQGTRLTVV.